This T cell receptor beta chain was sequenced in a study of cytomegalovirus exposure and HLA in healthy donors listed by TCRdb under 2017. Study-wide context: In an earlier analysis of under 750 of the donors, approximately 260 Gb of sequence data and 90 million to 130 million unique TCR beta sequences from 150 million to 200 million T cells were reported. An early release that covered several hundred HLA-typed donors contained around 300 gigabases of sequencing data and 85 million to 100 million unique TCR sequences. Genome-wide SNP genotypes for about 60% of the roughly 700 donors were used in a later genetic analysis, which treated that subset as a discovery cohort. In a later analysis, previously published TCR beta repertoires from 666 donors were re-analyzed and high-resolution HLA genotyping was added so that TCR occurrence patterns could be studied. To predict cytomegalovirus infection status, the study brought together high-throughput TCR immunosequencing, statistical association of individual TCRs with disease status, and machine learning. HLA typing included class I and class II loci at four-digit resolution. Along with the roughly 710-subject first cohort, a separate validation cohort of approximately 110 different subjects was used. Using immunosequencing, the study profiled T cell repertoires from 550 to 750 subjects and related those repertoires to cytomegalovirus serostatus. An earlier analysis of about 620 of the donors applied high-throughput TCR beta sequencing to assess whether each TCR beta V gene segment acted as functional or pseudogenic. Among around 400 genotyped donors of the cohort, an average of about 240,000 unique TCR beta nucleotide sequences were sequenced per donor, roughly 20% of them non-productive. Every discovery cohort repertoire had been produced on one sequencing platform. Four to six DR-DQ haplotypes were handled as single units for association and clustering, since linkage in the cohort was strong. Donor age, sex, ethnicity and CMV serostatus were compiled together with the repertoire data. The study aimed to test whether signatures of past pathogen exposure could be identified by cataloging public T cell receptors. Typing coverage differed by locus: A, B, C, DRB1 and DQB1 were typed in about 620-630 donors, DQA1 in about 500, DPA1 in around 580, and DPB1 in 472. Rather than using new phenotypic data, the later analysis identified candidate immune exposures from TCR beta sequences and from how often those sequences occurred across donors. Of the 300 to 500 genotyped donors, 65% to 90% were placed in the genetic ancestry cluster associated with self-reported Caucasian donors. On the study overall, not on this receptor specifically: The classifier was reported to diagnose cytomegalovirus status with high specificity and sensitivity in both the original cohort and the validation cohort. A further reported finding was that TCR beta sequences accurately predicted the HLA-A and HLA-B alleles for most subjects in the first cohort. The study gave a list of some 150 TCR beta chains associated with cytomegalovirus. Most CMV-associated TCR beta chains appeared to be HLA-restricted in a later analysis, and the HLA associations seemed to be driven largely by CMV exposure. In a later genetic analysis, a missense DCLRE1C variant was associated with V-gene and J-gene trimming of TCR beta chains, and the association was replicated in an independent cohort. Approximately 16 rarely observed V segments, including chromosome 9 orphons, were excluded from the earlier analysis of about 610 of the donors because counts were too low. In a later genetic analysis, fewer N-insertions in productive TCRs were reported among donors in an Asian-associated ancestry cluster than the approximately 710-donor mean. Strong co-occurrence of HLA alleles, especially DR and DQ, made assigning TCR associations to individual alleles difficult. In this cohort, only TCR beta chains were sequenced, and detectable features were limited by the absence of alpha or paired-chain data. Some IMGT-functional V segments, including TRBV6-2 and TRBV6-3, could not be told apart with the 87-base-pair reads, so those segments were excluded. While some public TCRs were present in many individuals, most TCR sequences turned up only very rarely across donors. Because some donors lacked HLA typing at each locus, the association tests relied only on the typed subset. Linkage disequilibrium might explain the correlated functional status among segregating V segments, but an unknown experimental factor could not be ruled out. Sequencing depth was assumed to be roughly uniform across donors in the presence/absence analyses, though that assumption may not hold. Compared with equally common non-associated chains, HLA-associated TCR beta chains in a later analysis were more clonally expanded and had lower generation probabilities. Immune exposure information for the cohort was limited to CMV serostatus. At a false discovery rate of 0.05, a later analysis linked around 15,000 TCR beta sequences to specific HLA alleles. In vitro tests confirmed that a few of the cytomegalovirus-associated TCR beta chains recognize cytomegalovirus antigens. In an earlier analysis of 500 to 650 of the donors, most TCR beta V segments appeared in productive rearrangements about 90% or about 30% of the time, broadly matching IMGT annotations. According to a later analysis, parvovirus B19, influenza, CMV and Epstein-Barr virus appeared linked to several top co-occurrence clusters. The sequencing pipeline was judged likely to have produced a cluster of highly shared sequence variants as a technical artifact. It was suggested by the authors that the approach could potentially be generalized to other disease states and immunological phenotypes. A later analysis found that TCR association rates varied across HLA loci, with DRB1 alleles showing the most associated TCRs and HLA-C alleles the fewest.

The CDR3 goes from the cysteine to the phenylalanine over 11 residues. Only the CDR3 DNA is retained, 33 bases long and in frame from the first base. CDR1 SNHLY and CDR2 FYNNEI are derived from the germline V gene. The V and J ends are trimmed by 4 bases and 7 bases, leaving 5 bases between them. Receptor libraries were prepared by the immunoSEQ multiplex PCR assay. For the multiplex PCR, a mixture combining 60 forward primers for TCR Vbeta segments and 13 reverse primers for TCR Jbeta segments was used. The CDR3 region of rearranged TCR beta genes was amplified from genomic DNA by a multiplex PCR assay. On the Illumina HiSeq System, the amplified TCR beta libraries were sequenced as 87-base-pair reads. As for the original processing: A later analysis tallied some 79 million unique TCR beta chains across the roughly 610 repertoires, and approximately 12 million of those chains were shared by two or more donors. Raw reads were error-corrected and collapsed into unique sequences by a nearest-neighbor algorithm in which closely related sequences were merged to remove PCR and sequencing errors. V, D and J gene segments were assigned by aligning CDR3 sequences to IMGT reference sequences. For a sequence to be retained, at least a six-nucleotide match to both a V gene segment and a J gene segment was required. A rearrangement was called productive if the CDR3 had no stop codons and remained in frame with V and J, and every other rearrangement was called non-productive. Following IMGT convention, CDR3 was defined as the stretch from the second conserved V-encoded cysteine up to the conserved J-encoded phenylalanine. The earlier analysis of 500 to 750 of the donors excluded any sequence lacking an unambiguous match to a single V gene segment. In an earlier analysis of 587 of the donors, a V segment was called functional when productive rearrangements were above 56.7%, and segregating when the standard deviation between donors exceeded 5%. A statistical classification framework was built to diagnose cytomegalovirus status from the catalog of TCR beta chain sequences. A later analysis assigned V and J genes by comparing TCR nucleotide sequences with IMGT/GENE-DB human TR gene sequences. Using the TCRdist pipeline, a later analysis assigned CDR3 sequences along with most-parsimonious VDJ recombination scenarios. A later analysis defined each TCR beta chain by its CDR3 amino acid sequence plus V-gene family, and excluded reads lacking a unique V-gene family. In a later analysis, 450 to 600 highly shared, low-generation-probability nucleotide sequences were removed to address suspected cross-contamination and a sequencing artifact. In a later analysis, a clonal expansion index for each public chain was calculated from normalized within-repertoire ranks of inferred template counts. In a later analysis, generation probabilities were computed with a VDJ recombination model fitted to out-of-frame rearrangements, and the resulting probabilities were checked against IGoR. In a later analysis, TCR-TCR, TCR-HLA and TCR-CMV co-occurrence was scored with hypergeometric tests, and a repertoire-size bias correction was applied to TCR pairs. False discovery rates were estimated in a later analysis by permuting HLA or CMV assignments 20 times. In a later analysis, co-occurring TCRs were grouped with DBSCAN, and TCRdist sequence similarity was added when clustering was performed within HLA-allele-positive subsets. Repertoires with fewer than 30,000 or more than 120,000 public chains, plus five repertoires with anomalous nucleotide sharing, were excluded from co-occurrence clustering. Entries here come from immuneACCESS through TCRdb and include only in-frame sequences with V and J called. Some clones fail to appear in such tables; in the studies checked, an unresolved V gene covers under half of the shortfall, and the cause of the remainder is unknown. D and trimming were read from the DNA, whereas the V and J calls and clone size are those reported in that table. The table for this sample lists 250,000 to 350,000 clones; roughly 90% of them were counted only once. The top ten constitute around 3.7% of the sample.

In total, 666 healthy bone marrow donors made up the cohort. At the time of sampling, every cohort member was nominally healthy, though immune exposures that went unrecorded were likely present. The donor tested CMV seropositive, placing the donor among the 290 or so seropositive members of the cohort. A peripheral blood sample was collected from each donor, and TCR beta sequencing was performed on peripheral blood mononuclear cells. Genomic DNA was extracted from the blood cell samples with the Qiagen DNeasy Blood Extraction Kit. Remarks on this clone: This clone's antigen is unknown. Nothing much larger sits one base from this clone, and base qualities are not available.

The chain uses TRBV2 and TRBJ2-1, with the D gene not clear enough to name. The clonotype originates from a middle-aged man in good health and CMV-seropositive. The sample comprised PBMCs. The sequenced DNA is TGTGCCAGCAGTGTCCGGAATGAGCAGTTCTTC. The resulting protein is CASSVRNEQFF.